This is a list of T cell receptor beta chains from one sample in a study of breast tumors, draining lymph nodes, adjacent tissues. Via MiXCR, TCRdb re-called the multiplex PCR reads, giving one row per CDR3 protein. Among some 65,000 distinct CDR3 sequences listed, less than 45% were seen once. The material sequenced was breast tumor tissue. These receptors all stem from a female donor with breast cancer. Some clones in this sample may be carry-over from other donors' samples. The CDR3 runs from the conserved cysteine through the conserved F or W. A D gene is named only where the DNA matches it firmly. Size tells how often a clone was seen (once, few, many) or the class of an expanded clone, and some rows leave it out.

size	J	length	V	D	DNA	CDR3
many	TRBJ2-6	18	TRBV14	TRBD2	TGTGCCAGCAGCCAAGATGGGGGGAGGGACTCTGGGGCCAACGTCCTGACTTTC	CASSQDGGRDSGANVLTF
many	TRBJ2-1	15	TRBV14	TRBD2	TGTGCCAGCGAGGCGGGAGGGCCTGGGTACAATGAGCAGTTCTTC	CASEAGGPGYNEQFF
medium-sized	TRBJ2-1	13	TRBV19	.	TGTGCCAGTAAGAGGGGGGCCGGGAATGAGCAGTTCTTC	CASKRGAGNEQFF
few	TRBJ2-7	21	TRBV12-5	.	TGTGCTAGTGGTTTCCCGTATTCTCTCCTCCGCTCAGACTACCATGCCTACGAGCAGTACTTC	CASGFPYSLLRSDYHAYEQYF
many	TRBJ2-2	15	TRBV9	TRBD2	TGTGCCAGCAGCGTACTAGCGGGAGAGGGCGGGGAGCTGTTTTTT	CASSVLAGEGGELFF
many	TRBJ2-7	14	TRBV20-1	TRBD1	TGCAGTGCGACACGGACAGGGGAAGGATACGAGCAGTACTTC	CSATRTGEGYEQYF
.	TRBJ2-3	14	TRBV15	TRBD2	TGTGCCACCAGCAGTAGCGGGAACACAGATACGCAGTATTTT	CATSSSGNTDTQYF
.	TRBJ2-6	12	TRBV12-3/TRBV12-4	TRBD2	TGTGCCAGCAGTGGGAGGGCGAACACTGAAGCTTTC	CASSGRANTEAF
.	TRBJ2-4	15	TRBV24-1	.	TGTGCCACCAGTGATGGAAGAGGGGACAAAAACATTCAGTACTTC	CATSDGRGDKNIQYF
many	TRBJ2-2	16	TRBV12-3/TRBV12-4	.	TGTGCCAGCAGTTTGAGGCCCAAGGAGCGCACCGGGGAGCTGTTTTTT	CASSLRPKERTGELFF
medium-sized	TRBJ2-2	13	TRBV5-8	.	TGTGCCAGCAGCTTGTCTGGCCCCGGGGAGCTGTTTTTT	CASSLSGPGELFF
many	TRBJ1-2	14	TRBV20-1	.	TGCAGTGCTAGAGGGTCCCCCCTTAACTATGGCTACACCTTC	CSARGSPLNYGYTF
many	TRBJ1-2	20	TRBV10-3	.	TGTGCCATCAGTGTTGGGGCAGATCCCTACCTAACCCTTAGAAACTATGGCTACCCCTTC	CAISVGADPYLTLRNYGYPF
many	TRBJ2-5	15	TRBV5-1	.	TGCGCCAGCAGCCCAGGATTGCCGGGGGCAAAGACCCAGTACTTC	CASSPGLPGAKTQYF
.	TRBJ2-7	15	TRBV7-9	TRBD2	TGTGCCAGCAGCTCACTAGCGGGGGGAACCTACGAGCAGTACTTC	CASSSLAGGTYEQYF
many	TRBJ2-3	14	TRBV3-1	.	TGTGCCAGCAGCCAGAGCCTCGCTAGGAGTTTTCAGTATTTT	CASSQSLARSFQYF
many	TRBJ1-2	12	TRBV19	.	TGTGCCAGTAGTATAGGTTCCTGGGGCTACACCTTC	CASSIGSWGYTF
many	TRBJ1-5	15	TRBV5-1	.	TGCGCCAGCAGCCCGGGGGGCGTGCTAGATCAGCCCCAGCATTTT	CASSPGGVLDQPQHF
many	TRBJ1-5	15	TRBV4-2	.	TGTGCCAGCAGCCAAGATTCGGCAGGGGATCAGCCCCAGCATTTT	CASSQDSAGDQPQHF
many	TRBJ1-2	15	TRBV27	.	TGTGCCAGCAGTTTACGGGACGGAGGTAACTATGGCTACACCTTC	CASSLRDGGNYGYTF
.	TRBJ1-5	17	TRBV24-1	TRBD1	TGTGCCACCAGTGAAAGAGGGACAGTTTATAGCAATCAGCCCCAGCATTTT	CATSERGTVYSNQPQHF
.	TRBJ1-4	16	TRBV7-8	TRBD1	TGTGCCAGCAGCTCTCCAACGACAGGGAGAGGAGAAAAACTGTTTTTT	CASSSPTTGRGEKLFF
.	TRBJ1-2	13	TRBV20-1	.	TGCAGTGTTAGTGGAGCAGGGGCCCATGGCTACACCTTC	CSVSGAGAHGYTF
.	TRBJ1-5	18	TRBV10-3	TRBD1	TGTGCCATCAGAGCTGGGACAGGGGCGGTCTATAGCAATCAGCCCCAGCATTTT	CAIRAGTGAVYSNQPQHF
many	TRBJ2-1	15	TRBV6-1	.	TGTGCCAGCAGTGAACGGGGCAGCGCATACAATGAGCAGTTCTTC	CASSERGSAYNEQFF
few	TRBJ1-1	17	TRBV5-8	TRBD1	TGCGCCAGCAGCTTAGAACCAGGGGACAGTGTTTACACTGAAGCTTTCTTT	CASSLEPGDSVYTEAFF
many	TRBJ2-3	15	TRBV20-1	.	TGCAGTGCTAACGCTCCAGCCGTTGCGGCAGATACGCAGTATTTT	CSANAPAVAADTQYF
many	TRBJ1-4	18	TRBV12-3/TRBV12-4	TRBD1	TGTGCCAGCAGCTCGTCGAGGACAGGGAGAGGGGGGGGGGAAAAACTGTTTTTT	CASSSSRTGRGGGEKLFF
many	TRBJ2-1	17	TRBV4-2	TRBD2	TGTGCCAGCAGCCAAGCCCACGGGAGGGCCGATAGTAATGAGCAGTTCTTC	CASSQAHGRADSNEQFF
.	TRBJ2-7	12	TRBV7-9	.	TGTGCCAGCAGCCTGCAGGCCTACGAGCAGTACTTC	CASSLQAYEQYF